This T cell receptor (beta chain) was recovered during a study of blood T cell repertoires in COVID-19. Study-level background: T cells, B-cell-depleted T cells, or PBMCs supplied cDNA or gDNA.

As originally analysed: How many nucleated cells were present was estimated from reference gene primer amplification. The protocol was immunoSEQ multiplex PCR, while the TCRdb copy is restricted to in-frame clones and leaves out a portion. The V and J calls and clone size were taken over from that table, and D and trimming were inferred from the DNA. The repertoire includes a few hundred thousand clones, more than 85% of them detected once, and roughly 2.7% sits in the top ten. With regard to this clone: Different DNA sequences within this sample yield the same CDR3.

Germline V gene lookup returns CDR1 LNHDA and CDR2 SQIVND (reference sequence). The CDR3 covers 13 residues. Trimming removed 3 bases from V and 2 bases from J, with 7 bases in between. The TCR sequence derives from a young adult with COVID-19, enrolled during active disease. The J gene is TRBJ1-1, the V gene TRBV19; D is undetermined. Material for sequencing was peripheral blood. DNA of the CDR3: TGTGCCAGTAGTATTGGCGGAAACACTGAAGCTTTCTTT. Protein sequence: CASSIGGNTEAFF.